This T cell receptor beta chain derives from a study of identifying expanded T cells in peripheral blood. The germline gives CDR1 MNHEY, CDR2 SVGAGI. CDR3 length: 15 residues. V gave up 0 bases and J gave up 0 bases; unmatched junction bases: 0. Sequencing used immunoSEQ multiplex PCR; TCRdb keeps in-frame clones, though not all of them. This sample has about 85,000 clones, with about 89% found just once. This chain uses TRBV6-5 with TRBJ2-7; 9 nucleotides align to TRBD1. Sequencing was done on a sample of blood. The TCR comes from a person between 18 and 70 years old in good health. The CDR3 sequence: CASSYSTGGSYEQYF. The CDR3 coding sequence is TGTGCCAGCAGTTACTCGACAGGGGGCTCCTACGAGCAGTACTTC.